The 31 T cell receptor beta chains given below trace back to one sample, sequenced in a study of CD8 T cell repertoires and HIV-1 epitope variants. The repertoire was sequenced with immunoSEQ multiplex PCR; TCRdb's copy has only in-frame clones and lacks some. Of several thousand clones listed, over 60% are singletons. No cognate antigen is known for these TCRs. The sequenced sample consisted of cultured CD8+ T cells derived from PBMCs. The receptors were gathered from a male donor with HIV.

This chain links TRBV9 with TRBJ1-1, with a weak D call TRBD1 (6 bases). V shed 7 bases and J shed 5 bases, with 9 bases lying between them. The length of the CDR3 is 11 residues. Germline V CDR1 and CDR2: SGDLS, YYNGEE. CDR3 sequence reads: CASRRGTEAFF. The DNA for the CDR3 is TGTGCCAGCCGGAGGGGGACTGAAGCTTTCTTT. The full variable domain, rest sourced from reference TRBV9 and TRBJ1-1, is DSGVTQTPKHLITATGQRVTLRCSPRSGDLSVYWYQQSLDQGLQFLIQYYNGEERAKGNILERFSAQQFPDLHSELNLSSLELGDSALYFCASRRGTEAFFGQGTRLTVV.

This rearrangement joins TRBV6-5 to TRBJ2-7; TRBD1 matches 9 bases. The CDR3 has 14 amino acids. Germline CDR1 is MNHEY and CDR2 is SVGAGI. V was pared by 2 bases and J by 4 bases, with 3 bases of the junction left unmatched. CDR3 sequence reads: CASSYTGGEYEQYF. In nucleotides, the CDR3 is TGTGCCAGCAGTTACACAGGGGGCGAATACGAGCAGTACTTC.

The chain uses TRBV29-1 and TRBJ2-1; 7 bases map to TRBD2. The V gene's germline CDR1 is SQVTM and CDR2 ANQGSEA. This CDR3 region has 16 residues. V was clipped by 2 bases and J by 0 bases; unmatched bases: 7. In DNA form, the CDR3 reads TGCAGCGTTGAATGGGCTAGCGGAGGCTCCTACAATGAGCAGTTCTTC. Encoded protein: CSVEWASGGSYNEQFF.

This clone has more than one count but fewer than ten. The chain's CDR3 is CASSGQLDKAEELYNEQFF. In DNA form, the CDR3 reads TGTGCCAGCAGTGGGCAATTGGATAAAGCGGAGGAGCTGTACAATGAGCAGTTCTTC. This chain joins TRBV28 and TRBJ2-1; tentative D call: TRBD2 (5 bases). This CDR3 comprises 19 residues. Germline values: CDR1 MDHEN, CDR2 SYDVKM. The V gene lost 5 bases and the J gene lost 4 bases, with 27 bases spanning the gap.

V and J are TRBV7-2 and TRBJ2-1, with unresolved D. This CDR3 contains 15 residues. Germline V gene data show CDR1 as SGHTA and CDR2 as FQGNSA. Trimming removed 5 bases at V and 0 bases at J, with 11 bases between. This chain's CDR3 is CASSKTASSYNEQFF. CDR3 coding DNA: TGTGCCAGCAGCAAGACCGCCAGCTCCTACAATGAGCAGTTCTTC.

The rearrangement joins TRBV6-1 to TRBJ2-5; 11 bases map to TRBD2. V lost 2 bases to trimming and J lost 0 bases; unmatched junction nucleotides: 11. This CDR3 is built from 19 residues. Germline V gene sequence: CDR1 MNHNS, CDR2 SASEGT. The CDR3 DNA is TGTGCCAGCAGTGAAAAACTAGCGGGAGCGTTAGGGTACCAAGAGACCCAGTACTTC. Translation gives CASSEKLAGALGYQETQYF.

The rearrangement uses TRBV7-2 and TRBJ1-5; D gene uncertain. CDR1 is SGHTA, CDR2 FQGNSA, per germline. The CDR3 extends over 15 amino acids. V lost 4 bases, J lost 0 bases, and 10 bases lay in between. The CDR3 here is CASSSEGYSNQPQHF. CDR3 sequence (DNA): TGTGCCAGCAGCTCGGAGGGCTATAGCAATCAGCCCCAGCATTTT.

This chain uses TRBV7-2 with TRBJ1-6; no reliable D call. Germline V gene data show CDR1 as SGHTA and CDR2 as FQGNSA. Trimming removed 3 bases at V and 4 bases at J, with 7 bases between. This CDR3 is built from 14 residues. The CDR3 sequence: CASSLGSYNSPLHF. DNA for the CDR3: TGTGCCAGCAGCTTGGGGTCGTATAATTCACCCCTCCACTTT.

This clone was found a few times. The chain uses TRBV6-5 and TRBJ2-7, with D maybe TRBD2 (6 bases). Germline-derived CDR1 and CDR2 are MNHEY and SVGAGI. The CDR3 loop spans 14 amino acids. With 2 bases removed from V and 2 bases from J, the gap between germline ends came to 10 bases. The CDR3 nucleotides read TGTGCCAGCAGTTACGATCGGAGGGCCTACGAGCAGTACTTC. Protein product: CASSYDRRAYEQYF.

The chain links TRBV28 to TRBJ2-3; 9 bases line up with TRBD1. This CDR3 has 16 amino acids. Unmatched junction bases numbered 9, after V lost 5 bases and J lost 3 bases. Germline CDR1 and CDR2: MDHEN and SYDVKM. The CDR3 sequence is CASSPAHRGQTDTQYF. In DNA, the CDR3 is TGTGCCAGCAGTCCGGCCCACAGGGGGCAGACAGATACGCAGTATTTT.

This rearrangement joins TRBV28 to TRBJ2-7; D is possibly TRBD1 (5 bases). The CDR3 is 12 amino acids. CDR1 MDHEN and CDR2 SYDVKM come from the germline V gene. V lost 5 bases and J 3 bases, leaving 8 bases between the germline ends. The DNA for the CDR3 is TGTGCCAGCAGTCCAGGGTTCTACGAGCAGTACTTC. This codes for CASSPGFYEQYF.

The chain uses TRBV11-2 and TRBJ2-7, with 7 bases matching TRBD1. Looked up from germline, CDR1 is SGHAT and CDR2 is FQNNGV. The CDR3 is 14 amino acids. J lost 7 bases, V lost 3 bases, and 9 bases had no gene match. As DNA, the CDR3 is TGTGCCAGCAGCTTGGGACAGTACCTTCGTGAGCAGTACTTC. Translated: CASSLGQYLREQYF.

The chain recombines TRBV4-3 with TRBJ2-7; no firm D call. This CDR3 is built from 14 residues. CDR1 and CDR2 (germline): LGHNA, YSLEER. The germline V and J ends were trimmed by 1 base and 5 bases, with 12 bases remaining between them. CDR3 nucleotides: TGCGCCAGCAGCCAAGTCACTTACCTGGACGAGCAGTACTTC. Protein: CASSQVTYLDEQYF.

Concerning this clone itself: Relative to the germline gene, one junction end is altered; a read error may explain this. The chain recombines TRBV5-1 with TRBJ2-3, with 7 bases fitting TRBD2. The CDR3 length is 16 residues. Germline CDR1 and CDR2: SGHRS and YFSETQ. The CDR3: CASGLGEGPGADTQYF. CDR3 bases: TGCGCCAGCGGCTTAGGGGAGGGCCCTGGGGCAGATACGCAGTATTTT.

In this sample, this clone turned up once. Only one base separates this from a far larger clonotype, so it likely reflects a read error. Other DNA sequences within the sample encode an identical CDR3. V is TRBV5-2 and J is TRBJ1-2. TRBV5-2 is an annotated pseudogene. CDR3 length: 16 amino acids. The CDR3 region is CASSQDPPDLDYGYTF. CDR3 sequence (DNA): TGTGCCAGCAGCCAAGATCCCCCAGACTTGGACTATGGCTACACCTTC.

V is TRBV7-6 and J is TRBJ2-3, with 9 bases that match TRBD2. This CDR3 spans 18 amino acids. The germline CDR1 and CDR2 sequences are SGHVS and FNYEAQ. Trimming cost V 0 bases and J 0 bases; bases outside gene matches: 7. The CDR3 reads CASSLARASGTSTDTQYF. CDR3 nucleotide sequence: TGTGCCAGCAGCTTAGCGCGGGCTAGCGGGACGAGCACAGATACGCAGTATTTT.

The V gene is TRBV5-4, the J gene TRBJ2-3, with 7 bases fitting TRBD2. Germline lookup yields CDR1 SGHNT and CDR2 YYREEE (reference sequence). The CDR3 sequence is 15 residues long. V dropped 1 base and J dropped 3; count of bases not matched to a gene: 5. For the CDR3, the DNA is TGTGCCAGCAGCTTGCTGGGCGGGGGAACAGATACGCAGTATTTT. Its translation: CASSLLGGGTDTQYF.

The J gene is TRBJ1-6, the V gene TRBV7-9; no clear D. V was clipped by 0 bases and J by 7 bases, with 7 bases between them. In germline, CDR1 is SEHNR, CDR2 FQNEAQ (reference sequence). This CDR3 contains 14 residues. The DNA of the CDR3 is TGTGCCAGCAGCTTAGCGGCCGGGAATTCACCCCTCCACTTT. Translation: CASSLAAGNSPLHF.

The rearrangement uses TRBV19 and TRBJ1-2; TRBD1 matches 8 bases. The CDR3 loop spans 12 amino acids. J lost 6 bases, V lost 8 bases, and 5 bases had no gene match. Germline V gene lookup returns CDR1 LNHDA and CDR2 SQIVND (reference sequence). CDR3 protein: CASWTGWDGYTF. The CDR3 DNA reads TGTGCCAGTTGGACAGGGTGGGATGGCTACACCTTC. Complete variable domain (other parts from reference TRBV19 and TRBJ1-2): DGGITQSPKYLFRKEGQNVTLSCEQNLNHDAMYWYRQDPGQGLRLIYYSQIVNDFQKGDIAEGYSVSREKKESFPLTVTSAQKNPTAFYLCASWTGWDGYTFGSGTRLTVV.

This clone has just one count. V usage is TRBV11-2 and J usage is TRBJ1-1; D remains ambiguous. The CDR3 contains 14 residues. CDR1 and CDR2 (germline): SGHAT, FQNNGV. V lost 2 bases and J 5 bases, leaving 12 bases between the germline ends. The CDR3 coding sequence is TGTGCCAGCAGCTTAAGGCAGGCCCAAACTGAAGCTTTCTTT. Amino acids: CASSLRQAQTEAFF.

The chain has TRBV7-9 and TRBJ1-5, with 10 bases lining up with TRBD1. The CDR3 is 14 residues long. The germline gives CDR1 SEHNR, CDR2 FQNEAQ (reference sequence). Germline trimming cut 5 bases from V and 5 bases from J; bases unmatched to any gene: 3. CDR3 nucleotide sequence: TGTGCCAGCAGCCCCGGGACAGGGGATCAGCCCCAGCATTTT. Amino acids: CASSPGTGDQPQHF.

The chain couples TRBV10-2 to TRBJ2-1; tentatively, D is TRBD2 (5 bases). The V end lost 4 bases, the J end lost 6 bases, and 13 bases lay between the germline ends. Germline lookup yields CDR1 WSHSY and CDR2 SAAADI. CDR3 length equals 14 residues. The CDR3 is CASSAGGWTNEQFF. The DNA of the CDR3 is TGCGCCAGCAGTGCAGGCGGGTGGACCAATGAGCAGTTCTTC.

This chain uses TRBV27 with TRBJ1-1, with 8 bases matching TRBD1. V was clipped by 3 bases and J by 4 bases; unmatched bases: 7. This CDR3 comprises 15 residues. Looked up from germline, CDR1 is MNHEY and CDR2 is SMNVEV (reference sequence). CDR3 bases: TGTGCCAGCAGTTTTGCAGGGGGCGCGGGCACTGAAGCTTTCTTT. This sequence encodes CASSFAGGAGTEAFF.

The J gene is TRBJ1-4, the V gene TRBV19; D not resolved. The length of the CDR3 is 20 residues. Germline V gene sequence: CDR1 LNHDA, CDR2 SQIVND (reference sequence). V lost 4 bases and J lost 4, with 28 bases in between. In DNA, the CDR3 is TGTGCCAGTAGTACCTTACCTTGGAAGCTTTCCCACGGCGATAATGAAAAACTGTTTTTT. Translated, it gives CASSTLPWKLSHGDNEKLFF.

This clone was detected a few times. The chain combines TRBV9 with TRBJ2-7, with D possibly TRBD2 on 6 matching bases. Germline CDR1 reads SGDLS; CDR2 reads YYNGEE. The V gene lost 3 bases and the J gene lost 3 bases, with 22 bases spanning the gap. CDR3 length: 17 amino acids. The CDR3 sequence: CASSAPTGGRASYEQYF. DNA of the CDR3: TGTGCCAGCAGCGCCCCCACCGGAGGGCGCGCCAGCTACGAGCAGTACTTC.

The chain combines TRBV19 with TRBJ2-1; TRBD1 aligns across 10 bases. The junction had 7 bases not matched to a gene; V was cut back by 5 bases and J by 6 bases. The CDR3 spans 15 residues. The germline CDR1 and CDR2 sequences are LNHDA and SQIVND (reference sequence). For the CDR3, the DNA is TGTGCCAGTAGTTTGGGACAGGGGATCACCAATGAGCAGTTCTTC. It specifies CASSLGQGITNEQFF.

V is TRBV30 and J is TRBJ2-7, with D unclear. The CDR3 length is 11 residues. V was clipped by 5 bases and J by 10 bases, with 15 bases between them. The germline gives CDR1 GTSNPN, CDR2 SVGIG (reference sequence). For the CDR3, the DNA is TGTGCCTGGGGGCTTGCGACGTTACAGTACTTC. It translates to CAWGLATLQYF.

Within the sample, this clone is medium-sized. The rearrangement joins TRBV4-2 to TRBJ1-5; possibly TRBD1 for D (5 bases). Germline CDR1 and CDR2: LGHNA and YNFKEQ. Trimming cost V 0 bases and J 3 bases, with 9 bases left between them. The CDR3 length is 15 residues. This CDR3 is CASSQEGETNQPQHF. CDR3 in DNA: TGTGCCAGCAGCCAAGAAGGGGAAACCAATCAGCCCCAGCATTTT.

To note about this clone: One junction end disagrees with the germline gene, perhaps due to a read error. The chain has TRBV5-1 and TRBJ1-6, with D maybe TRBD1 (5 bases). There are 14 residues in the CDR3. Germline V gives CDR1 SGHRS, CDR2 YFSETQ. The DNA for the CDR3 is TGCGCCAGCATGTTAGGGGCGGATAATTCACCCCCCCACTTT. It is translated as CASMLGADNSPPHF.

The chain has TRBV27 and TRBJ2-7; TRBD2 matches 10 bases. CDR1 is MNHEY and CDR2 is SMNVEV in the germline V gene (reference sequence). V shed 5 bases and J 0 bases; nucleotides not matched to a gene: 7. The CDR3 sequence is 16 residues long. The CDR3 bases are TGTGCCAGCAGTCTCGGACTAGCGGTGGACTCCTACGAGCAGTACTTC. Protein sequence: CASSLGLAVDSYEQYF.

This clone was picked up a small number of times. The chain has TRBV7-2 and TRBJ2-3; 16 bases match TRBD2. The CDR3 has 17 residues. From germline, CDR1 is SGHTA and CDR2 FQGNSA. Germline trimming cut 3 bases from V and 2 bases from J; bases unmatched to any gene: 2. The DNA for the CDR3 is TGTGCCAGCAGCTTGGGACTAGCGGGAGGGCCCACAGATACGCAGTATTTT. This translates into CASSLGLAGGPTDTQYF.